Below, one T cell receptor (beta chain) is given with its context. Its antigen is still unknown. The final CDR3 position lacks the conserved phenylalanine or tryptophan, pointing to a likely read error. Naive CD8 T cells were FACS-sorted by CD8+CD4-CCR7+CD45RA+ markers. This entry belongs to a study of molecular identifiers for immune sequencing clone quantification. Findings of the study overall: Identical TCR molecules can share a barcode, and this sharing could underestimate highly expanded clone sizes. The share of molecules held by clones above 20 RNA copies was over 97% in effector cells and under 1% in naive cells.

For bulk TCR libraries, previously described methods and listed TCR primers were used. Each CDR3 protein gets one entry after TCRdb re-called the PCR reads with MiXCR. The data hold around 470,000 distinct CDR3 sequences, with around 23% observed a single time. Trimming shortened V by 5 bases and J by 0 bases, and 17 bases separated the two germline ends. There are 18 residues in the CDR3. CDR1 and CDR2 from the germline V gene are SGHTA and FQGTGA. What was sequenced was naive CD8+ T cells from blood, with Jurkat cell RNA spiked in. The sample's subset: FACS-sorted CD8+CD4-CCR7+CD45RA+ naive T cells. The receptor was derived from a human donor in good health. Some libraries in this study had Jurkat cell RNA spiked in. The rearrangement joins TRBV7-3 to TRBJ2-6; D is uncertain. The CDR3 region is CASSAYYARNSGANVLTL. Written as DNA, the CDR3 is TGTGCCAGCAGCGCATATTACGCCAGGAACTCTGGGGCCAACGTCCTGACTCTC.